One sample yielded the 15 T cell receptor beta chains listed below, sequenced in a study of immune heterogeneity within non-small cell lung tumors. The authors amplified TCR beta CDR3 by multiplex PCR with 32 V and 13 J primers. TCRdb redid the calling of the multiplex PCR reads with MiXCR, one entry per CDR3 protein. The sample consists of around 29,000 distinct CDR3 sequences, around 30% of them appearing once. Template material comprised bulk tumor genomic DNA at 600 ng per sample. Spaced far apart, several biopsies were taken from each primary tumor during surgery. The patients were newly diagnosed with non-small cell lung cancer, had not been treated, and had curative surgery. The sample taken for sequencing was lung tumor tissue. These receptor sequences come from a man in his forties or fifties with non-small cell lung cancer.

This clonotype has at least ten counts. A junction end diverges from the germline sequence, so it may reflect a read error. The chain uses TRBV10-3 and TRBJ2-7; 7 bases match TRBD2. The CDR3 spans 11 residues. CDR1 is ENHRY, CDR2 SYGVKD, per germline. The CDR3 protein is CATAEGRVEDF. DNA of the CDR3: TGTGCCACCGCCGAGGGGAGGGTGGAGGACTTC.

This clonotype was seen repeatedly, ten times or more. The chain combines TRBV6-1 with TRBJ1-2, with D perhaps TRBD1 (5 bases). Germline values: CDR1 MNHNS, CDR2 SASEGT. There are 15 residues in the CDR3. Between the trimmed V and J ends, which lost 5 bases and 6 bases, there was a span of 19 bases. CDR3 sequence reads: CASSLKPRTSHGYTF. DNA for the CDR3: TGTGCCAGCAGTTTAAAACCCCGGACAAGTCATGGCTACACCTTC.

This clonotype was observed many times. The J gene is TRBJ1-4, the V gene TRBV15; D may be TRBD1 (6 bases). V shed 7 bases and J shed 6 bases, with 12 bases lying between them. Germline CDR1 LNHNV, CDR2 YYDKDF (reference sequence). The CDR3 loop spans 13 amino acids. The CDR3 DNA is TGTGCCACCACTAAGGACAGTGATGAAAAACTGTTTTTT. Encoded protein: CATTKDSDEKLFF. Filled out from reference TRBV15 and TRBJ1-4, the complete variable domain reads DAMVIQNPRYQVTQFGKPVTLSCSQTLNHNVMYWYQQKSSQAPKLLFHYYDKDFNNEADTPDNFQSRRPNTSFCFLDIRSPGLGDTAMYLCATTKDSDEKLFFGSGTQLSVL.

This clonotype was recorded a few times. This sequence joins TRBV5-1 and TRBJ2-3, with TRBD2 identical over 7 bases. CDR1 is SGHRS and CDR2 is YFSETQ in the germline V gene. This CDR3 spans 14 amino acids. J gave up 4 bases and V 0 bases, and 2 bases lay outside the gene matches. CDR3 DNA sequence: TGCGCCAGCAGCTTGGATGCGGGAGCAGATACGCAGTATTTT. Amino acid sequence: CASSLDAGADTQYF.

CDR3 in amino acids: CASSRDRQETQYF. CDR3 DNA: TGCGCCAGCAGCAGGGACAGACAAGAGACCCAGTACTTC. This sequence joins TRBV4-3 and TRBJ2-5; TRBD1 matches at 7 bases. Germline assignment: CDR1 LGHNA and CDR2 YSLEER. The V and J ends lost 5 bases and 2 bases, in that order; junction bases with no gene match: 2. The CDR3 is made up of 13 amino acids.

Note on this clonotype: A much larger clone lies one base from this, so it may be a read error. This rearrangement joins TRBV15 to TRBJ1-1; D gene uncertain. This CDR3 has 12 amino acids. V gave up 3 bases and J gave up 8 bases, with 10 bases separating them. Germline assignment: CDR1 LNHNV and CDR2 YYDKDF (reference sequence). The CDR3 DNA sequence: TGTGCCACCAGCAGGGAAAACAGAGAAGCTTTCTTT. The encoded protein is CATSRENREAFF.

This clonotype was seen just once. It may be a read error: a sequence one base away is much more abundant. The chain has TRBV6-1 and TRBJ2-7, with 9 bases identical to TRBD2. Germline V gene lookup returns CDR1 MNHNS and CDR2 SASEGT. The CDR3 is 16 amino acids. Germline trimming cut 2 bases from V and 4 bases from J; bases unmatched to any gene: 9. For the CDR3, the DNA is TGTGCCAGCAGTGAAAACTTGAGACTAGCGGCTTACGAGCAGTACTTC. It yields the protein CASSENLRLAAYEQYF.

The table lists this clonotype with a few counts. This chain connects TRBV5-1 to TRBJ2-2, with D uncertain. V was cut by 0 bases and J by 0 bases, with 6 bases left in between. The germline V gene has CDR1 SGHRS and CDR2 YFSETQ. The CDR3 has 15 residues. The CDR3: CASSLDGANTGELFF. CDR3 DNA sequence: TGCGCCAGCAGCTTGGATGGCGCGAACACCGGGGAGCTGTTTTTT.

This clonotype appeared a few times. This chain connects TRBV6-2 or TRBV6-3 to TRBJ1-5; D is uncertain. The CDR3 loop spans 13 amino acids. Trimming cost V 8 bases and J 1 base, with 9 bases left between them. The germline V gene encodes CDR1 MNHEY and CDR2 SVGEGT. CDR3 sequence (DNA): TGTGCCAGCGGGAGTTTAAGCAATCAGCCCCAGCATTTT. Amino acid sequence: CASGSLSNQPQHF.

The CDR3 sequence is CAISEGGSNLRAETQYF. DNA for the CDR3: TGTGCCATCAGTGAGGGCGGGAGTAATTTGAGGGCAGAGACCCAGTACTTC. The V call is TRBV10-3, the J call TRBJ2-5; TRBD2 matches 7 bases. The germline V gene encodes CDR1 ENHRY and CDR2 SYGVKD. The CDR3 covers 17 residues. Unmatched junction bases numbered 13, after V lost 2 bases and J lost 4 bases.

This chain joins TRBV7-9 and TRBJ2-5; D is perhaps TRBD2 (6 bases). The V gene's germline CDR1 is SEHNR and CDR2 FQNEAQ (reference sequence). Trimming removed 4 bases from V and 5 bases from J, with 8 bases in between. The CDR3 length is 12 residues. CDR3 DNA sequence: TGTGCCAGCAGCTCGGAGGGGGAGACCCAGTACTTC. Translated, it gives CASSSEGETQYF.

This clonotype appeared many times. The genes are TRBV5-1 and TRBJ1-2; no clear D. CDR1 is SGHRS, CDR2 YFSETQ, per germline. V lost 0 bases and J 8 bases, leaving 5 bases between the germline ends. The CDR3 length is 11 residues. The CDR3 coding sequence is TGCGCCAGCAGCTTGGGGGAAGGCTACACCTTC. It yields the protein CASSLGEGYTF.

This clonotype was seen ten or more times. This rearrangement joins TRBV10-3 to TRBJ2-7, with unresolved D. CDR1 and CDR2 (germline): ENHRY, SYGVKD. The germline V and J ends were trimmed by 6 bases and 2 bases, with 14 bases remaining between them. CDR3 size: 14 residues. CDR3 in DNA: TGTGCCATCAGGGCCGGGCCTCGGACCTACGAGCAGTACTTC. Translated: CAIRAGPRTYEQYF.

This clonotype was counted ten times or more. The V gene is TRBV5-1, the J gene TRBJ1-2, with 11 bases that match TRBD1. The CDR3 runs to 14 residues. Germline-derived CDR1 and CDR2 are SGHRS and YFSETQ. The J segment lost 5 bases and the V segment lost 6 bases, leaving 6 bases of the junction unmatched. This CDR3 is CASKTGQGAYGYTF. In DNA form, the CDR3 reads TGCGCCAGCAAAACAGGACAGGGGGCGTATGGCTACACCTTC. Filled out from reference TRBV5-1 and TRBJ1-2, the complete variable domain reads KAGVTQTPRYLIKTRGQQVTLSCSPISGHRSVSWYQQTPGQGLQFLFEYFSETQRNKGNFPGRFSGRQFSNSRSEMNVSTLELGDSALYLCASKTGQGAYGYTFGSGTRLTVV.

A few counts support this clonotype. The chain employs TRBV18 and TRBJ2-3; 10 nucleotides line up with TRBD2. The J segment lost 2 bases and the V segment lost 3 bases, leaving 5 bases of the junction unmatched. Germline values: CDR1 KGHSH, CDR2 LQKENI. This CDR3 region has 16 residues. CDR3 protein: CASSPPGLADTDTQYF. The CDR3 nucleotides are TGTGCCAGCTCACCCCCCGGACTAGCGGACACAGATACGCAGTATTTT.